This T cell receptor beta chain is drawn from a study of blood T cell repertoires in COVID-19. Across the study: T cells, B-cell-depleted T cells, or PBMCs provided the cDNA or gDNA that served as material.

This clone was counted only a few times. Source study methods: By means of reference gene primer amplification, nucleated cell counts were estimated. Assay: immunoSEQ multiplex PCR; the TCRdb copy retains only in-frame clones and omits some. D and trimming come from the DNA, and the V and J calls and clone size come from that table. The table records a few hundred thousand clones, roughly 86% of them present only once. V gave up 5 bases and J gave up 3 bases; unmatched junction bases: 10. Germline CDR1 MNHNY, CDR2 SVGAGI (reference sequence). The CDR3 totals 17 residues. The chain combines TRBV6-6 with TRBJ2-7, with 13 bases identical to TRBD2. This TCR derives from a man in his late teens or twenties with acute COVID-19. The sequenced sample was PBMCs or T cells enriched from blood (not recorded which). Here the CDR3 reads CASSPNWTSGRIYEQYF. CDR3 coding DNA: TGTGCCAGCAGTCCCAATTGGACTAGCGGGAGAATCTACGAGCAGTACTTC.